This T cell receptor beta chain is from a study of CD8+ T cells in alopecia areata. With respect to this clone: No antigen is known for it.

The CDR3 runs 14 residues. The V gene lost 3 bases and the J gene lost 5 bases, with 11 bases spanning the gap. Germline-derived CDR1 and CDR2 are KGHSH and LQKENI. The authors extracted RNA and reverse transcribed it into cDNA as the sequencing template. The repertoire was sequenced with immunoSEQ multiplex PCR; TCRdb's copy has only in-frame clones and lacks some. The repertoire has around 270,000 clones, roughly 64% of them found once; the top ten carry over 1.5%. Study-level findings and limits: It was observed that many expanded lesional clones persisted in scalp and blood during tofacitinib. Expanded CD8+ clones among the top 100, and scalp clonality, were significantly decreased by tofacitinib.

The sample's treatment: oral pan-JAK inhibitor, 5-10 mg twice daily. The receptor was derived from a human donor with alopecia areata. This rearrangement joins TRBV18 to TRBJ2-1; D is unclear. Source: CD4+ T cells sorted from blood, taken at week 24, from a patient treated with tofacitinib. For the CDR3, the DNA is TGTGCCAGCTCACCCCGGGCTGCTGACAATGAGCAGTTCTTC. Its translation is CASSPRAADNEQFF.